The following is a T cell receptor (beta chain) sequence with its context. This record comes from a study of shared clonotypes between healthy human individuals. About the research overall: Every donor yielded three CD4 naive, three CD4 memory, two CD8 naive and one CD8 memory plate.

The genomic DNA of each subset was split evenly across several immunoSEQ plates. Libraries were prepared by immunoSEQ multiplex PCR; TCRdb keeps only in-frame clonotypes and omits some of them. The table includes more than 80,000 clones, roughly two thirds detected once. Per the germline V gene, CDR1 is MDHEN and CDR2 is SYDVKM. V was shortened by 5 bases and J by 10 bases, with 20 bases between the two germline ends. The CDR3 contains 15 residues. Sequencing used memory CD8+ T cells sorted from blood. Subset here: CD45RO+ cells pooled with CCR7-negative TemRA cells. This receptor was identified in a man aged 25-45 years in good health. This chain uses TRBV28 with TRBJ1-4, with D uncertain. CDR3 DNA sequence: TGTGCCAGCAGTCGCATGAGGAGGTTGGACCCAAAACTGTTTTTT. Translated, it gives CASSRMRRLDPKLFF.